This T cell receptor (beta chain) derives from a study of blood T cell repertoires in COVID-19. Background on the study: COVID-19 samples, acute and convalescent, were from the United States, Italy and Spain. Sources were T cells, B-cell-depleted T cells, or PBMCs; the material itself was cDNA or gDNA.

The CDR3 totals 18 residues. V gave up 1 base and J gave up 4 bases; unmatched junction bases: 8. Germline CDR1 and CDR2: MGHRA and YSYEKL. This table comes from immunoSEQ multiplex PCR, and its TCRdb copy is limited to in-frame clones, with some not included. The profile shows 130,000 or so clones, 86% of them singletons. Followed longitudinally, the Seattle patients had been enrolled during active infection. The sample comprised peripheral blood. The chain combines TRBV4-1 with TRBJ2-6; 9 bases agree with TRBD1. The clonotype comes from a woman in her seventies with COVID-19, enrolled during active disease. CDR3 DNA sequence: TGCGCCAGCAGCCAAGTCCCGGGACAGGGAGCCGGGGCCAACGTCCTGACTTTC. As protein: CASSQVPGQGAGANVLTF.